Listed below are T cell receptor beta chains from one sample, sequenced in a study of CD8+ T cells in alopecia areata. Data came from immunoSEQ multiplex PCR; TCRdb stores just in-frame clones and leaves some out. The sample records 100,000 to 150,000 clones, under 65% being singletons. Sequences were derived from CD4+ T cells sorted from blood, sampled at week 4, from a patient treated with tofacitinib. The receptors were sampled from a human donor with alopecia areata. The CDR3 runs from the conserved cysteine through the conserved F or W. Fields, in order: clone size, V gene, CDR3 protein. The size field is filled for only some rows; it gives once, few, many or a size class.

. | TRBV15 | CATSRAGGGPKNIQYF
once | TRBV7-9 | CASSLEAGRQGSYEQYF
. | TRBV29-1 | CSVEYIGQGIEQFF
. | TRBV7-2 | CASSSITLGTQYF
few | TRBV29-1 | CSVGVAGDYNEQFF
. | TRBV7-2 | CASAAGGRETQYF
. | TRBV9 | CASSVEPTGWTYEQYF
. | TRBV29-1 | CSVDSFEAGGTDTQYF
few | TRBV30 | CAWRDGRGYTF
. | TRBV2 | CASTPRDNYSPLHF
. | TRBV28 | CASSSQDRVGNIQYF
. | TRBV6-6 | CASTLGEGGRETQYF
. | TRBV5-6 | CASTFREGRDNEQFF
. | TRBV10-3 | CAISPESGRASYNEQFF
. | TRBV20-1 | CSVVRKAQYF
few | TRBV11-2 | CASSPSARVFSETQYF
. | TRBV4-1 | CASSNTGDYGYTF
. | TRBV9 | CASAAGGVVLNEQFF
. | TRBV5-1 | CASSLTGGYDTEAFF
. | TRBV10-3 | CAISERGTGGGTEAFF
. | TRBV19 | CASSLGQPFRETQYF
. | TRBV30 | CAWIGQAYGYTF
. | TRBV19 | CASSSGYGNQPQHF
. | TRBV7-2 | CASRKGGTEFYGYTF
. | TRBV9 | CASSVGGVGEQYF
. | TRBV7-3 | CASSLVRNTGELFF
. | TRBV19 | CASSSQRDEQYF
few | TRBV27 | CANNLLGLRGYTF
. | TRBV29-1 | CSVALQETQYF
. | TRBV23-1 | CASSQSRGISPEAFF
. | TRBV27 | CASLSVITGELFF
. | TRBV10-3 | CAISESSGDMNIQYF
once | TRBV27 | CASGQWSGNEQFF
. | TRBV27 | CASSSRHYNEQFF
few | TRBV29-1 | CSVGVTGVATEAFF
few | TRBV28 | CATKGLAGGRLDEQYF
. | TRBV11-2 | CASSLRREGRKETQYF
few | TRBV19 | CASSRGSGTHNTEAFF
. | TRBV29-1 | CSVAGEGLWEQYF
few | TRBV5-1 | CASSLGGVQEQYF
. | TRBV29-1 | CSVAGTDQETQYF
. | TRBV30 | CAWSRANEAFF
. | TRBV29-1 | CSARLMEQFF
. | TRBV4-1 | CASSQGMEGNQPQHF
few | TRBV2 | CASGRDRGDQPQHF
. | TRBV7-2 | CASSTSWGRREQYF
. | TRBV30 | CAWSEESGSLRFF
few | TRBV5-4 | CASSLGTGFSSGNTIYF
. | TRBV28 | CASHPVIGETQYF
. | TRBV11-1 | CASSSGTSGNPTMGETQYF
. | TRBV2 | CASSTGTSGVETQYF
. | TRBV29-1 | CSVELASHQETQYF
few | TRBV29-1 | CSVLSTESNYGYTF
once | TRBV2 | CASSVRGNTGELFF
once | TRBV7-3 | CASSPNAIGQGGYTF